Presented here are 5 T cell receptor beta chains from one specimen sequenced in a study of shared clonotypes between healthy human individuals. Repertoires were generated with immunoSEQ multiplex PCR, while TCRdb's copy carries only in-frame clones and drops some. The profile shows roughly 1,500,000 clones, 98% of them singletons. The sequencing sample was made of naive CD4+ T cells sorted from blood. As to subset: CD45RA+ positively selected. The receptors derive from a man aged 25-45 years in good health.

The chain links TRBV28 to TRBJ1-1; D call uncertain. Germline assignment: CDR1 MDHEN and CDR2 SYDVKM. This CDR3 has 12 amino acids. V shed 8 bases and J shed 10 bases, with 17 bases lying between them. This CDR3 is CASRGPAFAAFF. DNA for the CDR3: TGTGCCAGCCGGGGTCCCGCGTTTGCAGCTTTCTTT.

The CDR3, as DNA: TGTGCCAGCAGCACGGGACAGGGGGTGTATGGCTACACCTTC. Translating it yields CASSTGQGVYGYTF. The rearrangement links TRBV28 to TRBJ1-2, with 11 bases lining up with TRBD1. Germline CDR1 is MDHEN and CDR2 is SYDVKM. The CDR3 consists of 14 residues. The V and J ends lost 6 bases and 5 bases, in that order; junction bases with no gene match: 5.

V gene TRBV6-6 combines with J gene TRBJ1-5, with D maybe TRBD1 (5 bases). The germline V gene encodes CDR1 MNHNY and CDR2 SVGAGI (reference sequence). This CDR3 has 16 residues. The V end lost 8 bases, the J end lost 0 bases, and 17 bases lay between the germline ends. CDR3 nucleotides: TGTGCCAGCGCGGGATGGGGGAAGTATAGCAATCAGCCCCAGCATTTT. Translation gives CASAGWGKYSNQPQHF.

This chain uses TRBV7-9 with TRBJ1-1, with 7 positions matching TRBD1. Trimming cost V 2 bases and J 5 bases; bases outside gene matches: 5. The germline CDR1 and CDR2 sequences are SEHNR and FQNEAQ (reference sequence). This CDR3 has 14 residues. The CDR3 spells CASSLKGAPTEAFF. The CDR3 coding sequence is TGTGCCAGCAGCTTAAAGGGGGCGCCGACTGAAGCTTTCTTT.

CDR3 nucleotide sequence: TGTGCCAGCAGCGCAAGACAGGGCTTAAACACCGGGGAGCTGTTTTTT. Protein: CASSARQGLNTGELFF. V usage is TRBV9 and J usage is TRBJ2-2; 7 nucleotides match TRBD1. CDR1 is SGDLS and CDR2 is YYNGEE in the germline V gene. J gave up 2 bases and V 3 bases, and 7 bases lay outside the gene matches. The CDR3 has 16 amino acids.